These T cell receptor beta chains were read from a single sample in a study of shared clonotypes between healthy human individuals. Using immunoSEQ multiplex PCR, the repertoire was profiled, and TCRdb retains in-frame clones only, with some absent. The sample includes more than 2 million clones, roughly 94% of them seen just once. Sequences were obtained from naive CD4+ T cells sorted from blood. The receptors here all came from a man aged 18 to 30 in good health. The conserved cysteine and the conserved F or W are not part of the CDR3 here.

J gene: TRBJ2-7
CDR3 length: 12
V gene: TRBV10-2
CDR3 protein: ASSPGQGTGEQY

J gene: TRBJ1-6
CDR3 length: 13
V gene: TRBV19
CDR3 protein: ASSRESSYNSPLH

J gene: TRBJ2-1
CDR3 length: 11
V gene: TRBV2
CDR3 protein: ASTLRDGNEQF

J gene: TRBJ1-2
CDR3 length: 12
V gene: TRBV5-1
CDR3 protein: ASSAGLGNYGYT

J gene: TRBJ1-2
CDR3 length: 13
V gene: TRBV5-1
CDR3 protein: ASSSAGTGTFGYT

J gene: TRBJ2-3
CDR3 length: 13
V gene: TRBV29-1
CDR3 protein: SVDDRGSPTGTQY

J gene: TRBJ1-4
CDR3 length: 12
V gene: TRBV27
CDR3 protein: ASSLNPRCCELF

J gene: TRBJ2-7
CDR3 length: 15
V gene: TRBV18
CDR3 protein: ASSPRNGHSSPYEQY

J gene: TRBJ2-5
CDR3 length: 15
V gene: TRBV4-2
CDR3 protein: ASSQDNIGELRETQY

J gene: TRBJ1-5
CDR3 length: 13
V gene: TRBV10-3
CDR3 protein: AISDVAGGWQPQH

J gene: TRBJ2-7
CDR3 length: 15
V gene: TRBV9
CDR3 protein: ASSVGPSGGSSYEQY

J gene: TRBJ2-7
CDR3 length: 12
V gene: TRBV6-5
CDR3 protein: ASSYSRGRYEQY

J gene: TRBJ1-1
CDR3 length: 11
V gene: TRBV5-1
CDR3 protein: ASSLQGNTEAF

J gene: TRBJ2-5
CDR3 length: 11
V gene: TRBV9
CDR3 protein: ASSVGNKETQY

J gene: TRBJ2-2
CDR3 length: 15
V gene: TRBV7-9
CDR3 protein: ASSLTPGTTNTGELF

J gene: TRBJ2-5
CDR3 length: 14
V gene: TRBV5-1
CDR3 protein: ASSPRTSGGQETQY

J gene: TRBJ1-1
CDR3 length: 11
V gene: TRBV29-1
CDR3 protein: SVGQGASTEAF

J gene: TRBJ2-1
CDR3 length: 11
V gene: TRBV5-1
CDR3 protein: ASSLELYNEQF

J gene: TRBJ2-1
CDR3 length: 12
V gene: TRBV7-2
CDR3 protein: ASSLDRGSREQF

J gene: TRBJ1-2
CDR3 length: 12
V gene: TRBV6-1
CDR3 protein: ASSRPTGNYGYT

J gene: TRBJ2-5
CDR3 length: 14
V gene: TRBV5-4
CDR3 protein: ASSHSRDRGGETQY

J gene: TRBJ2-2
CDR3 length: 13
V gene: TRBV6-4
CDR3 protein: ASSRTGEGTGELF

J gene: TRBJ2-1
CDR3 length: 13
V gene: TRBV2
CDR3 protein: ASRGTSGSWNEQF